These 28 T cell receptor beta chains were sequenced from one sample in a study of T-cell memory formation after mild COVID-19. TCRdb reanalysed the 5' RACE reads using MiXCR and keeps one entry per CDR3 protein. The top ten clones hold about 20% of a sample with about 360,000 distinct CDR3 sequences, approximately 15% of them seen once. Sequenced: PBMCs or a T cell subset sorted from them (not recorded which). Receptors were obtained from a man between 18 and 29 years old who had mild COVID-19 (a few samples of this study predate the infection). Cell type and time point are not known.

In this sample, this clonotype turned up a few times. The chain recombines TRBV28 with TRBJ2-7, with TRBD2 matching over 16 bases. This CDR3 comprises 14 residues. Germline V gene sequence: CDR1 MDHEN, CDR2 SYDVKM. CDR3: CASSSPGTSGGASV. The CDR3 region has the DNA TGTGCCAGCAGTTCCCCCGGGACTAGCGGGGGGGCCTCCGTC.

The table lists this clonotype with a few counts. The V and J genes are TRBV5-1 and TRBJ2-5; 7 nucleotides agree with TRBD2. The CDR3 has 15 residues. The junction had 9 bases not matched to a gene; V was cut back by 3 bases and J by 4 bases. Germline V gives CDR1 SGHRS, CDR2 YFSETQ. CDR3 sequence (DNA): TGCGCCAGCAGCTCCCGTCGGGGGGTTCTAGAGACCCAGTACTTC. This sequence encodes CASSSRRGVLETQYF.

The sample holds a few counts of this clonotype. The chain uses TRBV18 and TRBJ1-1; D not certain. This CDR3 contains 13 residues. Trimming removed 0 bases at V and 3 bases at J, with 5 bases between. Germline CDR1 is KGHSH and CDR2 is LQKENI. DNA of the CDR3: TGTGCCAGCTCACCACCGTCGGACACTGAAGCTTTCTTT. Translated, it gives CASSPPSDTEAFF.

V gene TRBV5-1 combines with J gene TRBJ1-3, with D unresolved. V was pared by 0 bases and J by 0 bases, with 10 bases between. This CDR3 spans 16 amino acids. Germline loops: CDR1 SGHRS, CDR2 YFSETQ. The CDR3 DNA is TGCGCCAGCAGCTTGGGGCCCAGAGACTCTGGAAACACCATATATTTT. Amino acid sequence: CASSLGPRDSGNTIYF. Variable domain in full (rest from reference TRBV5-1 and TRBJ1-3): KAGVTQTPRYLIKTRGQQVTLSCSPISGHRSVSWYQQTPGQGLQFLFEYFSETQRNKGNFPGRFSGRQFSNSRSEMNVSTLELGDSALYLCASSLGPRDSGNTIYFGEGSWLTVV.

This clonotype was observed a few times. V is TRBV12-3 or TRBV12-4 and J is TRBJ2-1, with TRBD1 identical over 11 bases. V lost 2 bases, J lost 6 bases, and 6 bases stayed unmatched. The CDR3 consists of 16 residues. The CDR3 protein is CASSLRFGTGGNEQFF. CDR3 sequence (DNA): TGTGCCAGCAGTTTAAGGTTCGGGACAGGGGGCAATGAGCAGTTCTTC.

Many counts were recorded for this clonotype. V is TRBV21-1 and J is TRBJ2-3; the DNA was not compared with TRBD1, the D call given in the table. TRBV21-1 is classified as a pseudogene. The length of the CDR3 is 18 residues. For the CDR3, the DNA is TGTGCCAGCAGCAAAGGGCTTTGGTCGGTACAGGAGAGGGATACGCAGTATTTT. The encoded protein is CASSKGLWSVQERDTQYF.

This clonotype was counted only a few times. The CDR3 DNA reads as TGTGCCAGCAGTTACTCTCCTAGTGGGGCGGACGAGCAGTACGTC. Protein: CASSYSPSGADEQYV. The chain combines TRBV6-2 or TRBV6-3 with TRBJ2-7; D is perhaps TRBD1 (5 bases). V was pared by 0 bases and J by 5 bases, with 14 bases between. CDR1 and CDR2 from the germline V gene are MNHEY and SVGEGT. The CDR3 length is 15 residues.

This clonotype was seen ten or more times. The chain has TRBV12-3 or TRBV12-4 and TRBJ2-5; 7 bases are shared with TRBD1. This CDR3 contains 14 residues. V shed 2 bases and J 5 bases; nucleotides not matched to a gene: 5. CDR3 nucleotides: TGTGCCAGCAGTTTACAAGGGGGCGAGGAGACCCAGTACTTC. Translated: CASSLQGGEETQYF.

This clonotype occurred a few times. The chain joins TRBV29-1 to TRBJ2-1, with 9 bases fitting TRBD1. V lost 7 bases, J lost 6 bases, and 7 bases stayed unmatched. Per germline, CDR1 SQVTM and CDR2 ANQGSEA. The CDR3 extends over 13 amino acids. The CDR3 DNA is TGCAGCGAGGGACAGGGCGCGGGCAATGAGCAGTTCTTC. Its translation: CSEGQGAGNEQFF.

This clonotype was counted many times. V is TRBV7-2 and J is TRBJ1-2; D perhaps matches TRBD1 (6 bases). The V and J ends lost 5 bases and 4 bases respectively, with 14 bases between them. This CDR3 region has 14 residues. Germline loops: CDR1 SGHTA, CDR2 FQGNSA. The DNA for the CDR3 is TGTGCCAGCAGCCCCCGGACAGTGCGCTATGGCTACACCTTC. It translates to CASSPRTVRYGYTF.

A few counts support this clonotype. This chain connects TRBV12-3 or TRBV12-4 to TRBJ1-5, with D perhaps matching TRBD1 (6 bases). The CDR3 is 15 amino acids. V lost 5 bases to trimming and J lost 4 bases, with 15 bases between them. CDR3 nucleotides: TGTGCCAGCAGTCTATGGACAGTTGGAAATCAGCCCCAGCATTTT. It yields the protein CASSLWTVGNQPQHF.

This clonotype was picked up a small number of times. The CDR3 DNA follows: TGCGCCAGCAGCCAACCTCTGTCGGGCAGGGGGGATCTCAATAGCAATCAGCCCCAGCATTTT. Residues: CASSQPLSGRGDLNSNQPQHF. The rearrangement links TRBV4-3 to TRBJ1-5, with 7 bases fitting TRBD1. V lost 2 bases, J lost 0 bases, and 19 bases stayed unmatched. This CDR3 is 21 amino acids long. Germline V lookup: CDR1 LGHNA, CDR2 YSLEER.

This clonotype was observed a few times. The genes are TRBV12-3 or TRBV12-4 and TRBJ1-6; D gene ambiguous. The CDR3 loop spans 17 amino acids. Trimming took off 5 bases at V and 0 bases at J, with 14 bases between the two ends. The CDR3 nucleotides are TGTGCCAGCAGTCTATCCCTGGGATTCTCCTATAATTCACCCCTCCACTTT. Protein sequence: CASSLSLGFSYNSPLHF.

CDR3 amino acids: CASSQEVAGLETQYF. The CDR3 region has the DNA TGCGCCAGCAGCCAAGAGGTAGCGGGGTTAGAGACCCAGTACTTC. J is TRBJ2-5 and V is TRBV4-1; 8 nucleotides line up with TRBD2. J lost 4 bases, V lost 0 bases, and 4 bases had no gene match. Germline loops: CDR1 MGHRA, CDR2 YSYEKL. The CDR3 runs 15 residues.

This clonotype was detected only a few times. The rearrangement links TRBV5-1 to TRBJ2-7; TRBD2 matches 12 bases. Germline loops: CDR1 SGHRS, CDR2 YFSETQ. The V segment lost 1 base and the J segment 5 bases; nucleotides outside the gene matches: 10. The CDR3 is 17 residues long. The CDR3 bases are TGCGCCAGCAGCTTGAGGCCTAGCGGGGGGGCCAACCACGAGCAGTACTTC. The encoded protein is CASSLRPSGGANHEQYF.

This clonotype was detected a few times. The CDR3 DNA reads TGCGCCAGCAGACGGACTAGCGGGGTAGACAATGAGCAGTTCTTC. Protein sequence: CASRRTSGVDNEQFF. The chain carries TRBV4-1 and TRBJ2-1, with 12 positions matching TRBD2. Germline V gene sequence: CDR1 MGHRA, CDR2 YSYEKL. The length of the CDR3 is 15 residues. V gave up 6 bases and J gave up 5 bases; unmatched junction bases: 5.

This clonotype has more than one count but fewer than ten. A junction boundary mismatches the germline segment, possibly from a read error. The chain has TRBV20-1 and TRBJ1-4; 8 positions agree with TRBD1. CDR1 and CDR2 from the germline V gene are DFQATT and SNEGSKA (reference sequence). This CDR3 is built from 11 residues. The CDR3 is CSVSGSTGVVF. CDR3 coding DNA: TGCAGTGTTAGCGGGTCGACAGGGGTGGTCTTT.

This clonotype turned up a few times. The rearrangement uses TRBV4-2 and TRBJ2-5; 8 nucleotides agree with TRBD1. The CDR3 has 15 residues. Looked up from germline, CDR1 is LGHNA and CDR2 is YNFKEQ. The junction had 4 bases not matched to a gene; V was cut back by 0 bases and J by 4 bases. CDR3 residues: CASSQDPGGSETQYF. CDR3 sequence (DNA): TGTGCCAGCAGCCAAGATCCAGGGGGCTCAGAGACCCAGTACTTC.

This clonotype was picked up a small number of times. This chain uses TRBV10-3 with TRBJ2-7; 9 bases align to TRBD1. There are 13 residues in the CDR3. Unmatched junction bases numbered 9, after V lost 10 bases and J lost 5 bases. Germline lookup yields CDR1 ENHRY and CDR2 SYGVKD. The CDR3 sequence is CATEGTGLNEQYF. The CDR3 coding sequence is TGTGCCACCGAGGGGACAGGGCTCAACGAGCAGTACTTC.

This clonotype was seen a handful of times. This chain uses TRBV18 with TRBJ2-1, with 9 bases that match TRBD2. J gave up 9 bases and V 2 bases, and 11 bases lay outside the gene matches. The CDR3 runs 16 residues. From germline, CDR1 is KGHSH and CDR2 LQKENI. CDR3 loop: CASSPRIAGVGGEQFF. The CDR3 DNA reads TGTGCCAGCTCACCAAGAATAGCGGGGGTTGGAGGTGAGCAGTTCTTC.

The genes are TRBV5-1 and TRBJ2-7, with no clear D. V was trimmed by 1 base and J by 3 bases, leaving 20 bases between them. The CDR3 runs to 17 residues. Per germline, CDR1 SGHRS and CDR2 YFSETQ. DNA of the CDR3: TGCGCCAGCAGCTTGAATCTTCGGGCCGACTTCGACTACGAGCAGTACTTC. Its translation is CASSLNLRADFDYEQYF.

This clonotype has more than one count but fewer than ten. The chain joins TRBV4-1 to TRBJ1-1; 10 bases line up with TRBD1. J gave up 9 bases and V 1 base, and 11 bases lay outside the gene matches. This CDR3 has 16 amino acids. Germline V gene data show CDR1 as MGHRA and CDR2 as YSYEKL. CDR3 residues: CASSQVGGTGVGQAFF. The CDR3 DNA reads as TGCGCCAGCAGCCAAGTGGGTGGGACAGGGGTAGGCCAAGCTTTCTTT.

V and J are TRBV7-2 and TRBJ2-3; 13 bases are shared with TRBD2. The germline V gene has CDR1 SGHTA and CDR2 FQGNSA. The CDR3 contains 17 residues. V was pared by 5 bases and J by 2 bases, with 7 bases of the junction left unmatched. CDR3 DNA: TGTGCCAGCAGCCCCCGGACTAGCGGGGGCCACACAGATACGCAGTATTTT. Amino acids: CASSPRTSGGHTDTQYF. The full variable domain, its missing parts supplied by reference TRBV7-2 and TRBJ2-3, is GAGVSQSPSNKVTEKGKDVELRCDPISGHTALYWYRQSLGQGLEFLIYFQGNSAPDKSGLPSDRFSAERTGGSVSTLTIQRTQQEDSAVYLCASSPRTSGGHTDTQYFGPGTRLTVL.

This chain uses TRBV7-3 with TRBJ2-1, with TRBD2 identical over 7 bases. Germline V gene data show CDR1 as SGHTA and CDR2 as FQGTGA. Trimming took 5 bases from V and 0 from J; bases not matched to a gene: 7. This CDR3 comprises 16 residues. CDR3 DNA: TGTGCCAGCAGCCTCTACGGGGGGAGCTCCTACAATGAGCAGTTCTTC. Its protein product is CASSLYGGSSYNEQFF.

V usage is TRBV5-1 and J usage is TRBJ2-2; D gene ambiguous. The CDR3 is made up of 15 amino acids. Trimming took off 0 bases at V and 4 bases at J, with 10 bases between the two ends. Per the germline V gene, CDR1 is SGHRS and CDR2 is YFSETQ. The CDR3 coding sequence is TGCGCCAGCAGCTTGGGAGGATCCTTCACCGGGGAGCTGTTTTTT. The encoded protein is CASSLGGSFTGELFF.

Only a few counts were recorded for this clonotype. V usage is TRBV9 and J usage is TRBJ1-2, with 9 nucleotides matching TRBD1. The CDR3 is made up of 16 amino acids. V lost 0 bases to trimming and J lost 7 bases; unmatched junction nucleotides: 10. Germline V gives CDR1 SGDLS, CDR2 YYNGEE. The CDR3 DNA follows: TGTGCCAGCAGCGTAGAGGAGGGACAGGGCGTTCCTGGCTACACCTTC. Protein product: CASSVEEGQGVPGYTF. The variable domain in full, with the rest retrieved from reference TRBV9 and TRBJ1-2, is DSGVTQTPKHLITATGQRVTLRCSPRSGDLSVYWYQQSLDQGLQFLIQYYNGEERAKGNILERFSAQQFPDLHSELNLSSLELGDSALYFCASSVEEGQGVPGYTFGSGTRLTVV.

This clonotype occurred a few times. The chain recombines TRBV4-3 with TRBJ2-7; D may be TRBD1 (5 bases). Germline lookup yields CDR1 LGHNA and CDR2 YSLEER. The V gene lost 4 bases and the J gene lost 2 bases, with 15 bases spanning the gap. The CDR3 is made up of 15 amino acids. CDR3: CASSPYRRATYEQYF. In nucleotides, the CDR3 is TGCGCCAGCAGCCCGTACCGCAGGGCCACCTACGAGCAGTACTTC.

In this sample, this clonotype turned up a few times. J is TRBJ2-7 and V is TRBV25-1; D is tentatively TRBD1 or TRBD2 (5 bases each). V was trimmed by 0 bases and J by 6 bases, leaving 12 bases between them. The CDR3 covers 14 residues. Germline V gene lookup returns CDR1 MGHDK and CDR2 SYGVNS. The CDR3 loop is CASSEYWPGSEQYV. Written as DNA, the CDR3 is TGTGCCAGCAGTGAATATTGGCCAGGGAGCGAGCAGTACGTC.